Described below is a single TCR beta chain sequence and its context. The antigen remains unidentified. The entry originates in a study of PD-L1 blockade in urothelial cancer. As for the study in general: Males with bladder-origin urothelial cancer constituted about nine tenths of the roughly 29 patients. Samples came from 3 weeks, at the second dose, and 6 weeks into treatment. General study findings and limits: Lower than median blood TCR clonality before treatment predicted better survival.

Libraries were prepared by immunoSEQ multiplex PCR; TCRdb keeps only in-frame clonotypes and omits some of them. Here the sample spans about 120,000 clones, around 89% being singletons. Specified time point: peripheral blood 6 weeks after treatment start. This receptor was obtained from a man aged 60-69 years with urothelial cancer. The specimen was PBMCs, collected around atezolizumab (anti-PD-L1) treatment.

The CDR3 reads CASRYYMNTEAFF. CDR3 DNA sequence: TGTGCCAGCAGGTATTACATGAACACTGAAGCTTTCTTT. The chain employs TRBV6-5 and TRBJ1-1, with unresolved D. Trimming cost V 6 bases and J 0 bases, with 8 bases left between them. Germline V gives CDR1 MNHEY, CDR2 SVGAGI. The CDR3 is 13 residues long.